A single sample gave rise to the 26 T cell receptor beta chains below, sequenced in a study of blood T cell repertoires in COVID-19. This table comes from immunoSEQ multiplex PCR, and its TCRdb copy is limited to in-frame clones, with some not included. Among fewer than 300,000 clones listed, roughly 80% were seen once. The sequenced sample was peripheral blood. Receptors were obtained from a woman aged 70-85 years with active or convalescent COVID-19.

The rearrangement links TRBV28 to TRBJ1-4; possibly TRBD1 for D (6 bases). V lost 3 bases and J 0 bases, leaving 14 bases between the germline ends. Germline V gene data show CDR1 as MDHEN and CDR2 as SYDVKM. The CDR3 extends over 17 amino acids. The CDR3 DNA is TGTGCCAGCAGTTTGCGGACAGTTGTATCAACTAATGAAAAACTGTTTTTT. Residues: CASSLRTVVSTNEKLFF.

The gene calls are TRBV30 and TRBJ1-6; unclear D gene. Germline lookup yields CDR1 GTSNPN and CDR2 SVGIG (reference sequence). V lost 4 bases and J lost 6, with 7 bases in between. The CDR3 extends over 12 amino acids. The CDR3 DNA sequence: TGTGCCTGGAAGGACTCTAATTCACCCCTCCACTTT. Translating it yields CAWKDSNSPLHF. Based on the CDR3 plus reference TRBV30 and TRBJ1-6, the full variable domain is SQTIHQWPATLVQPVGSPLSLECTVEGTSNPNLYWYRQAAGRGLQLLFYSVGIGQISSEVPQNLSASRPQDRQFILSSKKLLLSDSGFYLCAWKDSNSPLHFGNGTRLTVT.

The V gene is TRBV3-1 (or the pseudogene TRBV3-2), the J gene TRBJ1-2; 9 nucleotides agree with TRBD1. Germline V gene data show CDR1 as LGHDT and CDR2 as YNNKEL (reference sequence). The CDR3 loop spans 15 amino acids. V lost 3 bases, J lost 0 bases, and 2 bases stayed unmatched. The CDR3 sequence is CASSHWDRANYGYTF. As DNA, the CDR3 is TGTGCCAGCAGCCACTGGGACAGGGCTAACTATGGCTACACCTTC.

V and J are TRBV10-3 and TRBJ1-2; 8 bases fit TRBD1. V shed 2 bases, J shed 8 bases, and the junction held 10 bases outside the gene matches. Germline CDR1 reads ENHRY; CDR2 reads SYGVKD. This CDR3 comprises 15 residues. This chain's CDR3 is CAISEDRGANRGYTF. Written as DNA, the CDR3 is TGTGCCATCAGTGAGGACAGGGGCGCGAACAGAGGCTACACCTTC.

This clone appeared a few times. The chain couples TRBV3-1 (or the pseudogene TRBV3-2) to TRBJ2-7, with 9 bases that match TRBD1. Germline V gene lookup returns CDR1 LGHDT and CDR2 YNNKEL (reference sequence). J lost 2 bases, V lost 2 bases, and 4 bases had no gene match. The CDR3 totals 15 residues. Here the CDR3 DNA reads TGTGCCAGCAGCCAAACAGGGGGCCGCCCCTACGAGCAGTACTTC. Translated: CASSQTGGRPYEQYF.

A word on this clone: This same CDR3 is encoded by further DNA sequences in the sample. The V gene is TRBV28, the J gene TRBJ1-2, with D maybe TRBD1 (5 bases). CDR3 size: 11 residues. Germline V gene data show CDR1 as MDHEN and CDR2 as SYDVKM. The V end was cut by 2 bases, the J end by 8 bases, with 6 bases between. In DNA form, the CDR3 reads TGTGCCAGCAGTTTAAGGGGAGGCTACACCTTC. This translates into CASSLRGGYTF.

This chain uses TRBV28 with TRBJ2-3; tentative D call: TRBD2 (6 bases). Germline V lookup: CDR1 MDHEN, CDR2 SYDVKM. This CDR3 has 15 amino acids. V was trimmed by 5 bases and J by 4 bases, leaving 16 bases between them. This CDR3 is CASSPPTSRADTQYF. DNA for the CDR3: TGTGCCAGCAGTCCACCGACTAGTCGGGCAGATACGCAGTATTTT.

J is TRBJ2-7 and V is TRBV4-1, with D maybe TRBD2 (6 bases). Germline V gene data show CDR1 as MGHRA and CDR2 as YSYEKL. This CDR3 contains 14 residues. V lost 2 bases and J 3 bases, leaving 11 bases between the germline ends. CDR3 sequence: CASSQTGDGYEQYF. The DNA for the CDR3 is TGCGCCAGCAGCCAAACGGGAGATGGCTACGAGCAGTACTTC.

The rearrangement links TRBV11-1 to TRBJ2-1, with TRBD2 identical over 14 bases. The CDR3 is made up of 15 amino acids. CDR1 and CDR2 from the germline V gene are SGHAT and FQDESV (reference sequence). The V segment lost 5 bases and the J segment 6 bases; nucleotides outside the gene matches: 3. The CDR3 coding sequence is TGTGCCAGCAGCCGAGGACTAGCGGGGGGCAATGAGCAGTTCTTC. It yields the protein CASSRGLAGGNEQFF.

This clone was observed a handful of times. For the CDR3, the DNA is TGTGCCAGCACACAACAGGGGGCTGAAACCGGGGAGCTGTTTTTT. As protein: CASTQQGAETGELFF. The chain couples TRBV2 to TRBJ2-2, with TRBD1 matching 9 bases. The V segment lost 7 bases and the J segment 5 bases; nucleotides outside the gene matches: 8. The CDR3 sequence is 15 residues long. Germline values: CDR1 SNHLY, CDR2 FYNNEI.

This chain connects TRBV9 to TRBJ2-5; 15 bases line up with TRBD2. The CDR3 consists of 19 residues. From germline, CDR1 is SGDLS and CDR2 YYNGEE. Losses at the gene ends were 4 bases for V and 0 bases for J; bases not matched to a gene: 10. CDR3 amino acids: CASSPGTSGGTTYQETQYF. The CDR3 bases are TGTGCCAGCAGCCCAGGGACTAGCGGGGGGACAACGTACCAAGAGACCCAGTACTTC.

The chain employs TRBV7-2 and TRBJ2-1, with 7 nucleotides matching TRBD1. The CDR3 totals 15 residues. J was trimmed by 6 bases and V by 4 bases; bases with no gene match: 9. CDR1 and CDR2 from the germline V gene are SGHTA and FQGNSA. The CDR3 DNA reads as TGTGCCAGCAGCTGGATCGGGACAGACCCCAATGAGCAGTTCTTC. Its translation is CASSWIGTDPNEQFF.

The V call is TRBV5-1, the J call TRBJ1-3, with TRBD1 identical over 12 bases. The CDR3 spans 17 residues. V lost 4 bases, J lost 11 bases, and 16 bases stayed unmatched. Germline V CDR1 and CDR2: SGHRS, YFSETQ. This CDR3 reads CASSVDPSGTGGSAIYF. Written as DNA, the CDR3 is TGCGCCAGCAGCGTTGACCCATCCGGGACAGGGGGCTCGGCCATATATTTT.

At least ten counts were recorded for this clone. The CDR3 coding sequence is TGTGCCAGCTCACAGGGTAGGGGGTACGAGCAGTACTTC. It specifies CASSQGRGYEQYF. The rearrangement joins TRBV18 to TRBJ2-7, with D possibly being TRBD1 (6 bases). Germline V CDR1 and CDR2: KGHSH, LQKENI. V was cut by 4 bases and J by 4 bases, with 11 bases left in between. The CDR3 consists of 13 residues. The full variable domain, its missing parts supplied by reference TRBV18 and TRBJ2-7, is NAGVMQNPRHLVRRRGQEARLRCSPMKGHSHVYWYRQLPEEGLKFMVYLQKENIIDESGMPKERFSAEFPKEGPSILRIQQVVRGDSAAYFCASSQGRGYEQYFGPGTRLTVT.

In DNA form, the CDR3 reads TGTGCCTGGAGTATTTTCGGGACCTACAATGAGCAGTTCTTC. The encoded protein is CAWSIFGTYNEQFF. The V call is TRBV30, the J call TRBJ2-1; D is perhaps TRBD2 (5 bases). V was trimmed by 2 bases and J by 2 bases, leaving 10 bases between them. The CDR3 totals 14 residues. Germline V lookup: CDR1 GTSNPN, CDR2 SVGIG (reference sequence).

This clone occurred once. The chain employs TRBV21-1 and TRBJ2-7; TRBD2, the D gene given by the table, was not confirmed from the DNA. TRBV21-1 is reported as a pseudogene. The CDR3 loop spans 14 amino acids. CDR3 nucleotide sequence: TGTGCCAGCAACAGAAGAACTAGGGGACTCGAGCAGTACTTC. It codes for CASNRRTRGLEQYF.

The chain employs TRBV10-2 and TRBJ2-1, with unresolved D. The V end was cut by 2 bases, the J end by 9 bases, with 11 bases between. Germline V gene sequence: CDR1 WSHSY, CDR2 SAAADI. The CDR3 consists of 13 residues. The CDR3 is CASSEAATPEQFF. In DNA, the CDR3 is TGCGCCAGCAGTGAGGCGGCCACCCCTGAGCAGTTCTTC.

The CDR3 is CASSLEASGNTIYF. CDR3 nucleotide sequence: TGCGCCAGCAGCTTGGAAGCCTCTGGAAACACCATATATTTT. The rearrangement links TRBV5-1 to TRBJ1-3; no firm D call. The V end lost 0 bases, the J end lost 0 bases, and 4 bases lay between the germline ends. This CDR3 is built from 14 residues. From germline, CDR1 is SGHRS and CDR2 YFSETQ.

The chain links TRBV3-1 (or the pseudogene TRBV3-2) to TRBJ2-2; 8 bases match TRBD2. Germline values: CDR1 LGHDT, CDR2 YNNKEL (reference sequence). CDR3 length equals 13 residues. Trimming cost V 1 base and J 8 bases; bases outside gene matches: 0. CDR3 loop: CASSQVAGGELFF. CDR3 nucleotide sequence: TGTGCCAGCAGCCAAGTAGCGGGAGGGGAGCTGTTTTTT.

This clone was seen only a few times. This chain connects TRBV7-9 to TRBJ2-7; perhaps TRBD2 as D (5 bases). Looked up from germline, CDR1 is SEHNR and CDR2 is FQNEAQ (reference sequence). V shed 1 base and J shed 8 bases, with 6 bases lying between them. The CDR3 length is 11 residues. The CDR3 is CASSLGEQQYF. The CDR3 DNA sequence: TGTGCCAGCAGCTTAGGGGAGCAGCAGTACTTC.

V gene TRBV11-2 combines with J gene TRBJ2-1; D may be TRBD2 (5 bases). V was cut by 1 base and J by 2 bases, with 9 bases left in between. Per the germline V gene, CDR1 is SGHAT and CDR2 is FQNNGV. This CDR3 spans 15 amino acids. CDR3 sequence (DNA): TGTGCCAGCAGCTTAGGCGGGTCTACCTACAATGAGCAGTTCTTC. Translation gives CASSLGGSTYNEQFF.

This rearrangement joins TRBV6-6 to TRBJ2-1; 12 bases fit TRBD2. The CDR3 runs to 16 residues. V dropped 5 bases and J dropped 2; count of bases not matched to a gene: 4. Germline CDR1 and CDR2: MNHNY and SVGAGI (reference sequence). CDR3 region: CASSKWTSGAYNEQFF. The CDR3 nucleotides read TGTGCCAGCAGTAAATGGACTAGCGGGGCCTACAATGAGCAGTTCTTC.

The J gene is TRBJ2-7, the V gene TRBV27; 9 nucleotides align to TRBD1. Germline loops: CDR1 MNHEY, CDR2 SMNVEV (reference sequence). This CDR3 comprises 14 residues. Germline trimming cut 2 bases from V and 5 bases from J; bases unmatched to any gene: 4. CDR3 coding DNA: TGTGCCAGCAGTTTAGGGACAGGGTTCGACGAGCAGTACTTC. Protein sequence: CASSLGTGFDEQYF.

V is TRBV7-2 and J is TRBJ1-2, with 7 nucleotides matching TRBD1. Germline-derived CDR1 and CDR2 are SGHTA and FQGNSA. Trimming at V came to 7 bases and at J to 6 bases, leaving 14 bases not matched to a gene. The CDR3 has 15 amino acids. This CDR3 is CASTPTPGGRDGYTF. CDR3 DNA: TGTGCCAGCACCCCGACCCCAGGGGGTAGGGATGGCTACACCTTC.

V gene TRBV30 combines with J gene TRBJ1-1; D might be TRBD1 (5 bases). CDR1 GTSNPN and CDR2 SVGIG come from the germline V gene (reference sequence). Trimming cost V 0 bases and J 4 bases, with 18 bases left between them. CDR3 size: 16 residues. Here the CDR3 reads CAWSVRPGRGGTEAFF. The CDR3 nucleotides are TGTGCCTGGAGTGTACGACCGGGGCGGGGGGGCACTGAAGCTTTCTTT.

The chain joins TRBV7-2 to TRBJ1-1; TRBD1 matches 7 bases. Trimming removed 4 bases from V and 3 bases from J; junction bases left unmatched: 5. The CDR3 loop spans 14 amino acids. Germline CDR1 reads SGHTA; CDR2 reads FQGNSA. The CDR3 here is CASSSSTGYTEAFF. The CDR3 DNA sequence: TGTGCCAGCAGCTCCTCGACAGGGTACACTGAAGCTTTCTTT.